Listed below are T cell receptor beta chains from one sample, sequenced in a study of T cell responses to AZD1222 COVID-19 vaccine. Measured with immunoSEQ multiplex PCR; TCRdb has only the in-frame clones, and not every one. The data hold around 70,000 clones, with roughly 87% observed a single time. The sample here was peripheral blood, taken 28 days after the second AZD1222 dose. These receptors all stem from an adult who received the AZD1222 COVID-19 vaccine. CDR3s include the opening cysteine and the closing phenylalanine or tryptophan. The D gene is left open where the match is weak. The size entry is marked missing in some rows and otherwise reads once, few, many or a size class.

TGTGCCAGCAGTTACAGGGGGATCATCTATGGCTACACCTTC | CASSYRGIIYGYTF | - | TRBJ1-2 | TRBD1 | TRBV7-2
TGCGCCAGCAGCCAAGAATCGACAGGGAATCAGCCCCAGCATTTT | CASSQESTGNQPQHF | - | TRBJ1-5 | TRBD1 | TRBV4-1
TGTGCCTGGAGTGTACAGGGGGCTAATTCACCCCTCCACTTT | CAWSVQGANSPLHF | - | TRBJ1-6 | TRBD1 | TRBV30
TGTGCCTGGAGCCCCGGGGCTTACTCTGGAAACACCATATATTTT | CAWSPGAYSGNTIYF | - | TRBJ1-3 | - | TRBV30
TGCAGTGCTAGTAGGGGGACAGGGGAGCAGCCCCAGCATTTT | CSASRGTGEQPQHF | - | TRBJ1-5 | TRBD1 | TRBV20-1
TGTGCCAGCAGTTACGGGGACAGGGGGGACACCCCCCAGCATTTT | CASSYGDRGDTPQHF | once | TRBJ1-5 | TRBD1 | TRBV6-5
TGTGCCAGCTCCCAGGCGGGACCAGCTAATGAAAAACTGTTTTTT | CASSQAGPANEKLFF | - | TRBJ1-4 | - | TRBV7-9
TGTGCCAGCAGCTTAAGATACGAGCAGTACTTC | CASSLRYEQYF | - | TRBJ2-7 | - | TRBV7-2
TGTGCCAGCAGCGGTTCACAGTTGAACACTGAAGCTTTCTTT | CASSGSQLNTEAFF | - | TRBJ1-1 | - | TRBV7-2
TGTGCCACCAGCAGGGCTGGGGCGGGGGCAAACAATGAGCAGTTCTTC | CATSRAGAGANNEQFF | - | TRBJ2-1 | - | TRBV15
TGTGCCAGCAGCGTACTTTGGGATACCTCTGGAAACACCATATATTTT | CASSVLWDTSGNTIYF | - | TRBJ1-3 | - | TRBV9
TGTGCCAGCAGTTACAGTAGCAATCAGCCCCAGCATTTT | CASSYSSNQPQHF | - | TRBJ1-5 | - | TRBV6-6
TGTGCCACCTTGGACGGGTTTAGCTATGGCTACACCTTC | CATLDGFSYGYTF | - | TRBJ1-2 | - | TRBV19
TGTGCCGGGGGACACAGGGGAGGGTCCTACAATGAGCAGTTCTTC | CAGGHRGGSYNEQFF | - | TRBJ2-1 | - | TRBV30